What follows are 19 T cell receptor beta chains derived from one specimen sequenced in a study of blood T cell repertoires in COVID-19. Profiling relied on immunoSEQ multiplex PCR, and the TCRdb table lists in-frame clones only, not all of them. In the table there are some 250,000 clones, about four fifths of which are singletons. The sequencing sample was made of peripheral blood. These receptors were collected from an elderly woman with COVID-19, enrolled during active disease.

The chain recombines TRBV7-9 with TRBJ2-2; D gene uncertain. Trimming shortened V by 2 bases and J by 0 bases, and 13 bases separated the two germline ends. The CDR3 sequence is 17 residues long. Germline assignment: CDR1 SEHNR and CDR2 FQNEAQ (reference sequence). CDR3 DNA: TGTGCCAGCAGCTTAAAAGCTAACCCTTCGAACACCGGGGAGCTGTTTTTT. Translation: CASSLKANPSNTGELFF.

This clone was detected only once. The CDR3 protein is CASSRGASTNEKLFF. CDR3 nucleotide sequence: TGTGCCAGCAGCAGGGGTGCCTCAACTAATGAAAAACTGTTTTTT. V gene TRBV2 combines with J gene TRBJ1-4, with a possible D match to TRBD1 (6 bases). CDR3 size: 15 residues. The V gene lost 6 bases and the J gene lost 0 bases, with 11 bases spanning the gap. Germline V CDR1 and CDR2: SNHLY, FYNNEI.

The CDR3 reads CASSFWRVGSNEKLFF. The DNA of the CDR3 is TGTGCCAGCAGTTTCTGGAGGGTTGGCTCAAATGAAAAACTGTTTTTT. The chain couples TRBV28 to TRBJ1-4; no reliable D call. This CDR3 is 16 amino acids long. Germline CDR1 reads MDHEN; CDR2 reads SYDVKM. V was clipped by 3 bases and J by 5 bases, with 16 bases between them.

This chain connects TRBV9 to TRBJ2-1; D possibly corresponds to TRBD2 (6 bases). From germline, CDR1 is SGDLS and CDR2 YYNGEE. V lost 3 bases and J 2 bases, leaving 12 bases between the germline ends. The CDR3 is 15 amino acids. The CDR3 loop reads CASSGAGTAYNEQFF. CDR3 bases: TGTGCCAGCAGCGGCGCCGGGACTGCCTACAATGAGCAGTTCTTC.

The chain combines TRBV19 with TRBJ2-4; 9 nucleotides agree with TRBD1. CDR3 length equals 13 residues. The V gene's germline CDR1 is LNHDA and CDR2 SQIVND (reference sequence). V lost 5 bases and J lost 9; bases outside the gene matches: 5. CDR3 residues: CASSPGQGSIQYF. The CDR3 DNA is TGTGCCAGTAGTCCAGGACAGGGGAGCATTCAGTACTTC. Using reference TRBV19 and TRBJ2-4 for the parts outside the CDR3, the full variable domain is DGGITQSPKYLFRKEGQNVTLSCEQNLNHDAMYWYRQDPGQGLRLIYYSQIVNDFQKGDIAEGYSVSREKKESFPLTVTSAQKNPTAFYLCASSPGQGSIQYFGAGTRLSVL.

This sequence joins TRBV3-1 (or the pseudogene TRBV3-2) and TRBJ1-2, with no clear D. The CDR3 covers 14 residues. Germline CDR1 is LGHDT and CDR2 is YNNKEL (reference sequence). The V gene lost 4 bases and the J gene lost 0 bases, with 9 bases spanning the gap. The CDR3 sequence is CASSLKTANYGYTF. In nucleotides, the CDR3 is TGTGCCAGCAGCCTCAAAACAGCTAACTATGGCTACACCTTC.

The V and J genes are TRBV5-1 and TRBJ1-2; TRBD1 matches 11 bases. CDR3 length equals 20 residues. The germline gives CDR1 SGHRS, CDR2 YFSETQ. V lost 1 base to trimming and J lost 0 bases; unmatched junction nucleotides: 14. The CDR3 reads CASSLRSRTGGSRPNYGYTF. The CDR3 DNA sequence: TGCGCCAGCAGCTTGAGATCAAGGACAGGGGGCTCCCGGCCTAACTATGGCTACACCTTC.

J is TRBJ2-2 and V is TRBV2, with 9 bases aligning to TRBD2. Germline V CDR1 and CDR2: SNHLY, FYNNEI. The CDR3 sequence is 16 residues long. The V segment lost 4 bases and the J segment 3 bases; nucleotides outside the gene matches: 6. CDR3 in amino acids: CASSVGAGGDTGELFF. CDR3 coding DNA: TGTGCCAGCAGTGTCGGGGCGGGAGGGGACACCGGGGAGCTGTTTTTT.

DNA of the CDR3: TGTGCCAGCAGCGCTGAGGTGTCTAACTATGGCTACACCTTC. It yields the protein CASSAEVSNYGYTF. This chain connects TRBV9 to TRBJ1-2; D unresolved. CDR3 size: 14 residues. Germline lookup yields CDR1 SGDLS and CDR2 YYNGEE. Deletions cut 3 bases from V and 0 bases from J, with 9 bases between.

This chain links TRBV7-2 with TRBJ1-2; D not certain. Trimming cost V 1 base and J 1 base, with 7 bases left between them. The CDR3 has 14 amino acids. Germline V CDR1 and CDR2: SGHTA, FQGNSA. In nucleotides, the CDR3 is TGTGCCAGCAGCTTAGGCTCCGGTAACTATGGCTACACCTTC. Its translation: CASSLGSGNYGYTF.

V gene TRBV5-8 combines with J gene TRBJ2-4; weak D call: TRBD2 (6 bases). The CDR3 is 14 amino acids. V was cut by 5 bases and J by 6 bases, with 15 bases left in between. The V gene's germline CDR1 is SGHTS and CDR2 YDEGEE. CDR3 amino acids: CASRAPGVPNIQYF. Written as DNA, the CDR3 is TGTGCCAGCAGGGCCCCGGGGGTACCAAACATTCAGTACTTC.

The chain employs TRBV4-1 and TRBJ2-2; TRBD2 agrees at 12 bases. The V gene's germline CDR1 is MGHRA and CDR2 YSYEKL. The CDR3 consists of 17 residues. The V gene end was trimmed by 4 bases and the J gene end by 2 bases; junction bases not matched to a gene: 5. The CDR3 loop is CASSRQLAGGNTGELFF. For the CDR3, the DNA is TGCGCCAGCAGCCGTCAACTAGCGGGGGGAAACACCGGGGAGCTGTTTTTT.

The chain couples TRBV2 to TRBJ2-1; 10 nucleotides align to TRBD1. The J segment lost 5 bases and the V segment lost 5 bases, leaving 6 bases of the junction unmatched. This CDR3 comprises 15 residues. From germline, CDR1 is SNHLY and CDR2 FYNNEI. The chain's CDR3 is CASSWDRGRHNEQFF. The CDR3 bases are TGTGCCAGCAGTTGGGACAGGGGAAGACACAATGAGCAGTTCTTC.

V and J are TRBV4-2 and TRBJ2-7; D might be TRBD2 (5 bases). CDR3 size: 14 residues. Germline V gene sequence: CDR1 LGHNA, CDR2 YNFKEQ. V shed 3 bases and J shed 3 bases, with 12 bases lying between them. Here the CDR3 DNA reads TGTGCCAGCAGCCAGGCTGGACTGGTCTACGAGCAGTACTTC. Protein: CASSQAGLVYEQYF.

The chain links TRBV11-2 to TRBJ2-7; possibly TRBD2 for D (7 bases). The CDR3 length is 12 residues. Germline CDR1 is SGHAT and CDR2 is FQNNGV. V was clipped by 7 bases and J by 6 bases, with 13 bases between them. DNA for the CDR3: TGTGCCAGCAACTACGCGGGGGCCGAGCAGTACTTC. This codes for CASNYAGAEQYF.

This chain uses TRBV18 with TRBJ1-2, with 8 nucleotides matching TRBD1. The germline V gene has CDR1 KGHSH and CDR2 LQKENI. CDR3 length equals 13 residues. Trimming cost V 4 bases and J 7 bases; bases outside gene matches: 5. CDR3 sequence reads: CASSRGQEAGYTF. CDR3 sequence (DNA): TGTGCCAGCTCACGGGGACAGGAGGCTGGCTACACCTTC.

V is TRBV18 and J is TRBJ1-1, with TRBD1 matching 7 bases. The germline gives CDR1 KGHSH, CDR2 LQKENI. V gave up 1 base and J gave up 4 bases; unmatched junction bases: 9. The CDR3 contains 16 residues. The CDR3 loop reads CASSPQGGAESTEAFF. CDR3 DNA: TGTGCCAGCTCACCACAAGGGGGCGCGGAAAGCACTGAAGCTTTCTTT.

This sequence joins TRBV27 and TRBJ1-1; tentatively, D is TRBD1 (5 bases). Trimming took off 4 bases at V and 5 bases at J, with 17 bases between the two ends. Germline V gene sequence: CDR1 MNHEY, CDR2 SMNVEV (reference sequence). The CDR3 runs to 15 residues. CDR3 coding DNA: TGTGCCAGCAGTTCAAACCCCAGGGAGGGAACTGAAGCTTTCTTT. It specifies CASSSNPREGTEAFF.

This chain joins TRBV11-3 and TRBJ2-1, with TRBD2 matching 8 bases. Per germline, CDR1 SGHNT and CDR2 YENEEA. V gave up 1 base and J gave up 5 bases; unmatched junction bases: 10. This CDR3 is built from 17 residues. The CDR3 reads CASSLVLVGGGNNEQFF. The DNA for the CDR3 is TGTGCCAGCAGCTTAGTGCTTGTTGGCGGGGGGAACAATGAGCAGTTCTTC. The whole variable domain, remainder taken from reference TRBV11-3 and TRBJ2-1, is EAGVVQSPRYKIIEKKQPVAFWCNPISGHNTLYWYLQNLGQGPELLIRYENEEAVDDSQLPKDRFSAERLKGVDSTLKIQPAELGDSAVYLCASSLVLVGGGNNEQFFGPGTRLTVL.